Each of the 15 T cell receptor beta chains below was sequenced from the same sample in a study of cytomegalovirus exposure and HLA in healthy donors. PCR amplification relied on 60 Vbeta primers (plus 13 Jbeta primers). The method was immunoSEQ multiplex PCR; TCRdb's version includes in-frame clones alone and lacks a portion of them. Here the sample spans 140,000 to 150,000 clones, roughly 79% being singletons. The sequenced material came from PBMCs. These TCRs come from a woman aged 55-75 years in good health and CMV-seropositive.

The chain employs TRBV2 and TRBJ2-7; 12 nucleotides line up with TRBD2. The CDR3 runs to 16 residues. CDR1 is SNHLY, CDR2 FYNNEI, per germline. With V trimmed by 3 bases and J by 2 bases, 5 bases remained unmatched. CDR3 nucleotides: TGTGCCAGCAGTGATAGACTAGCGGGAGTCCCCTACGAGCAGTACTTC. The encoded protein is CASSDRLAGVPYEQYF.

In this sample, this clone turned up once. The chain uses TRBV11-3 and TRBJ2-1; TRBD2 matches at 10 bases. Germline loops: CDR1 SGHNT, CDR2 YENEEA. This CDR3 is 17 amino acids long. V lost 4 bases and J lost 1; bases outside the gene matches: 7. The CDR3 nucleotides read TGTGCCAGCAGCTCCCCGACTAGCGGGTTTTCCTACAATGAGCAGTTCTTC. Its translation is CASSSPTSGFSYNEQFF.

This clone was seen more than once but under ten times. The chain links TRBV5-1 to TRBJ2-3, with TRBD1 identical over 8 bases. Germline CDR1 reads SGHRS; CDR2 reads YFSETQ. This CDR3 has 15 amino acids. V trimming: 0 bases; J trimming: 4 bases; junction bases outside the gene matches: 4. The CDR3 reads CASSLGQGSPDTQYF. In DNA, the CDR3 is TGCGCCAGCAGCTTGGGACAGGGGTCCCCAGATACGCAGTATTTT.

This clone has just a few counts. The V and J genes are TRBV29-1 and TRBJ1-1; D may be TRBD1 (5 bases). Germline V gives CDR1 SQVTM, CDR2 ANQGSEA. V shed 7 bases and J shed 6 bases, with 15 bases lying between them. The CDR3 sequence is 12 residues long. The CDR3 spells CSGGEGRSEAFF. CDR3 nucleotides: TGCAGCGGGGGGGAGGGGAGGTCTGAAGCTTTCTTT.

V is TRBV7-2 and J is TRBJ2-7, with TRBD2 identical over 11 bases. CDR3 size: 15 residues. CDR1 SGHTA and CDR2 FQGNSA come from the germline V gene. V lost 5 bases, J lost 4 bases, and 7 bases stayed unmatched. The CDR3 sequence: CASSDHSGRAYEQYF. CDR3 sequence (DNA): TGTGCCAGCAGCGACCATAGCGGGAGGGCGTACGAGCAGTACTTC.

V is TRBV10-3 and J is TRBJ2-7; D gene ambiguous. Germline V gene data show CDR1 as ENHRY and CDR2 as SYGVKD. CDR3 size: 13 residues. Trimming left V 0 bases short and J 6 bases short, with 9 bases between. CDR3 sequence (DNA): TGTGCCATCAGTGAGTCGTCACTTCGCGAGCAGTACTTC. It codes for CAISESSLREQYF.

For the CDR3, the DNA is TGTGCCAGCAGCTTACCTTCGGGCGGGCCAGGGGGCGACGAAAAACTGTTTTTT. This codes for CASSLPSGGPGGDEKLFF. This sequence joins TRBV7-9 and TRBJ1-4; TRBD1 matches 8 bases. V lost 2 bases, J lost 8 bases, and 16 bases stayed unmatched. Germline-derived CDR1 and CDR2 are SEHNR and FQNEAQ (reference sequence). The CDR3 is made up of 18 amino acids. The entire variable domain, with the rest obtained from reference TRBV7-9 and TRBJ1-4, is as follows: DTGVSQNPRHKITKRGQNVTFRCDPISEHNRLYWYRQTLGQGPEFLTYFQNEAQLEKSRLLSDRFSAERPKGSFSTLEIQRTEQGDSAMYLCASSLPSGGPGGDEKLFFGSGTQLSVL.

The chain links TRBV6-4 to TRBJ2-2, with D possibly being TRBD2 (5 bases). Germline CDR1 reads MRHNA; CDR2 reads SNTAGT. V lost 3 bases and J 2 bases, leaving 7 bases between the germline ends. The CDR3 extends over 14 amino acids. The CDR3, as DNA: TGTGCCAGCAGTGAAGGACTTAACACCGGGGAGCTGTTTTTT. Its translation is CASSEGLNTGELFF.

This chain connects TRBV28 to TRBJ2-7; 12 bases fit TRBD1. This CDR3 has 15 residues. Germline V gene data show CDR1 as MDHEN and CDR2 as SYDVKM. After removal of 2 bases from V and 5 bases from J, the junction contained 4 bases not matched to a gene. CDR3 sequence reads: CASSLPGQGANEQYF. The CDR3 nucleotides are TGTGCCAGCAGTTTACCGGGACAGGGGGCTAACGAGCAGTACTTC.

The CDR3 loop reads CATSRDRFSGRASSYNEQFF. DNA for the CDR3: TGTGCCACCAGCAGAGATAGGTTTAGCGGGAGGGCCAGCTCCTACAATGAGCAGTTCTTC. The chain links TRBV15 to TRBJ2-1, with 11 bases matching TRBD2. The CDR3 consists of 20 residues. From germline, CDR1 is LNHNV and CDR2 YYDKDF (reference sequence). With 0 bases clipped from V and 0 bases from J, the junction kept 10 bases outside the gene matches.

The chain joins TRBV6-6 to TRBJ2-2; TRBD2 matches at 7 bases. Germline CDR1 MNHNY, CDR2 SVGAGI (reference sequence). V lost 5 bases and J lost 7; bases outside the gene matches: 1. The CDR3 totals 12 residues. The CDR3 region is CASSGGDGELFF. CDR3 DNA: TGTGCCAGCAGTGGGGGGGACGGGGAGCTGTTTTTT.

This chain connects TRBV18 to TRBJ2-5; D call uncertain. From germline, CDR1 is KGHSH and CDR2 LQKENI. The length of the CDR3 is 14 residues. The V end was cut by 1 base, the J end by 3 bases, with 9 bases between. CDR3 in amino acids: CASSPRGEKETQYF. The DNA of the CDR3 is TGTGCCAGCTCACCACGTGGAGAGAAAGAGACCCAGTACTTC.

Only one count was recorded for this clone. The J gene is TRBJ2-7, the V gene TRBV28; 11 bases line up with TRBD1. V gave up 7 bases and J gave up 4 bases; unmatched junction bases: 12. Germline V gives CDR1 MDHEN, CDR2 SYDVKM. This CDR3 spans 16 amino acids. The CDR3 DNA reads TGTGCCAGCATCGAAACCCCGGGACAGGGGGTGTACGAGCAGTACTTC. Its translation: CASIETPGQGVYEQYF.

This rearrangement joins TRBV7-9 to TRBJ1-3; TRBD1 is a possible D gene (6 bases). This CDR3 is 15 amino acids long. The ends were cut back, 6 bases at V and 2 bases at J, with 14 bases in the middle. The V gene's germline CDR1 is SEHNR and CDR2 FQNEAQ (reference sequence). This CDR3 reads CASRERQAPGNTIYF. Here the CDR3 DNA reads TGTGCCAGCAGGGAAAGACAGGCTCCTGGAAACACCATATATTTT.

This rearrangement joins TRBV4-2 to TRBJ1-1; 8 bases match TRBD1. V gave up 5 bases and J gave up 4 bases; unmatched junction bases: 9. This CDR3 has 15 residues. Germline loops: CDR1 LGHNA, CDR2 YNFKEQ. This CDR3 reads CASSYGQGGSTEAFF. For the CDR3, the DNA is TGTGCCAGCAGCTACGGACAGGGCGGTAGCACTGAAGCTTTCTTT.